The present T cell receptor (beta chain) was sequenced within a study of response to subunit inactivated influenza vaccine. V shed 10 bases and J shed 8 bases, with 17 bases lying between them. CDR1 is SGHTA and CDR2 is FQGNSA in the germline V gene. The CDR3 is 12 residues long. Via MiXCR, TCRdb re-called the RT-PCR reads, giving one row per CDR3 protein. Of about 520,000 distinct CDR3 sequences in the sample, approximately 7.3% were seen once. This clonotype was picked up a small number of times. Its antigen is still unknown. Overall study results and limits: The authors offered the suggestion that each seasonal influenza vaccination recruits few new T cells.

This sample comprised PBMCs from blood, obtained around 25 months after vaccination. The chain recombines TRBV7-2 with TRBJ2-5; a weak D match, TRBD2 (5 bases). The receptor comes from a man aged 50-75 years who received an inactivated influenza vaccine. This CDR3 is CATRLDLSTQYF. CDR3 nucleotide sequence: TGTGCCACCCGGCTGGACTTGAGCACCCAGTACTTC.